This entry is about one T cell receptor beta chain. Its target antigen remains unknown. Base qualities are not provided; no much larger clone lies one nucleotide away. This sample is part of a study of cytomegalovirus exposure and HLA in healthy donors (dated by TCRdb to the late 2010s). Broadly, across the study: In an earlier analysis of several hundred of the donors, 250 to 300 Gb of sequence data and approximately 100 million unique TCR beta sequences from 150 million to 200 million T cells were reported. To predict cytomegalovirus infection status, the study brought together high-throughput TCR immunosequencing, statistical association of individual TCRs with disease status, and machine learning. The study profiled the T cell repertoires of around 700 subjects by immunosequencing and related them to cytomegalovirus serostatus. The study was designed to test whether signatures of past pathogen exposure could be identified by cataloging public T cell receptors. A handful of DR-DQ haplotypes were handled as single units for association and clustering because linkage in the cohort was strong. Donor age, sex, ethnicity and CMV serostatus were collected together with the repertoire data. On average, around 240,000 unique TCR beta nucleotide sequences were sequenced per donor among roughly 430 genotyped donors of the cohort, with 15% to 20% of those sequences being non-productive. In the later analysis, no new phenotypic data were used to find candidate immune exposures; instead, reliance was placed on TCR beta sequences and their occurrence across donors. An early release that covered fewer than 750 HLA-typed donors contained approximately 300 gigabases of sequencing data and approximately 85 million unique TCR sequences. A later analysis re-examined previously published TCR beta repertoires from roughly 650 donors and added high-resolution HLA genotyping to investigate patterns of TCR occurrence. Of the 398 genotyped donors, 65% to 90% were placed in the genetic ancestry cluster associated with self-reported Caucasian donors. The number of donors typed differed by locus, with 629-630 for A, B, C, DRB1 and DQB1, approximately 500 for DQA1, approximately 570 for DPA1, and around 460 for DPB1. A later genetic analysis took genome-wide SNP genotypes for about three fifths of the 666 donors and used that subset as a discovery cohort. In an earlier analysis of roughly 600 of the donors, high-throughput TCR beta sequencing was used to judge whether each TCR beta V gene segment behaved as functional or pseudogenic. In addition to the first cohort of 666 subjects, a separate validation cohort of under 150 different subjects was used. HLA typing covered class I and class II loci at four-digit resolution. All discovery cohort repertoires had been generated on a single sequencing platform. Summary of the overall study and its limitations: In a later genetic analysis, fewer N-insertions in productive TCRs were reported among donors in an Asian-associated ancestry cluster than the roughly 640-donor mean. Assigning TCR associations to individual alleles was difficult when HLA alleles, especially DR and DQ, strongly co-occurred. In vitro tests confirmed that a few of the cytomegalovirus-associated TCR beta chains recognize cytomegalovirus antigens. This cohort had only TCR beta chains sequenced, and the lack of alpha or paired-chain data limited which features could be detected. In both the original and validation cohorts, the classifier was reported to diagnose cytomegalovirus status with high specificity and sensitivity. It was suggested by the authors that the approach could potentially be generalized to other disease states and immunological phenotypes. V-gene and J-gene trimming of TCR beta chains was associated with a missense DCLRE1C variant in a later genetic analysis, and the association was replicated in an independent cohort. Correlated functional status among segregating V segments might reflect linkage disequilibrium, but an unknown experimental factor could not be ruled out. Specific HLA alleles were associated with some 15,000 TCR beta sequences at a false discovery rate of 0.05 in a later analysis. Presence/absence analyses assumed roughly uniform sequencing depth across donors, an assumption that may not hold. HLA typing was unavailable for some donors at each locus, so association tests used only the typed subset. Most TCR sequences were observed very rarely across donors, whereas some public TCRs were present in many individuals. A later analysis found that HLA-associated TCR beta chains were more clonally expanded and had lower generation probabilities than equally common non-associated chains. CMV serostatus was the only immune exposure information available for the cohort. The earlier analysis of about 600 of the donors excluded fewer than 20 rarely observed V segments, including chromosome 9 orphons, because counts were too low. According to a later analysis, TCR association rates differed among HLA loci, with DRB1 alleles showing the most associated TCRs and HLA-C alleles showing the fewest. A further reported finding was that TCR beta sequences accurately predicted the HLA-A and HLA-B alleles for most subjects in the first cohort. A cluster of highly shared sequence variants was judged likely to represent a technical artifact of the sequencing pipeline. Broadly in line with IMGT annotations, most TCR beta V segments showed up in productive rearrangements about 87% or about 30% of the time in an earlier analysis of about 500 of the donors. A later analysis reported that several top co-occurrence clusters appeared linked to parvovirus B19, influenza, CMV and Epstein-Barr virus. In a later analysis, most CMV-associated TCR beta chains were found to appear HLA-restricted, with HLA associations seemingly driven largely by CMV exposure. A total of fewer than 200 TCR beta chains were listed by the study as associated with cytomegalovirus.

The library was built by means of the immunoSEQ multiplex PCR assay. For the multiplex PCR, a mixture combining 60 forward primers for TCR Vbeta segments and 13 reverse primers for TCR Jbeta segments was used. The CDR3 region of rearranged TCR beta genes was amplified from genomic DNA by a multiplex PCR assay. Amplified TCR beta libraries were sequenced as 87-base-pair reads on the Illumina HiSeq System. The study's processing was this. A later analysis counted about 82 million unique TCR beta chains across the 690 or so repertoires, and about 10 million of these chains were shared by at least two donors. A nearest-neighbor algorithm error-corrected the raw reads and collapsed the reads into unique sequences, merging closely related sequences to remove PCR and sequencing errors. V, D and J gene segments were assigned by aligning CDR3 sequences to IMGT reference sequences. Each retained sequence needed at least a six-nucleotide match to both a V gene segment and a J gene segment. A rearrangement counted as productive if the CDR3 had no stop codons and remained in frame with V and J, and every other rearrangement counted as non-productive. CDR3 was defined by IMGT convention, running from the second conserved V-encoded cysteine to the conserved J-encoded phenylalanine. In an earlier analysis of 500 to 650 of the donors, sequences lacking an unambiguous match to a single V gene segment were excluded. An earlier analysis of some 500 of the donors classified V segments as functional when productive rearrangements were above 56.7% and as segregating when the standard deviation between donors was above 5%. To diagnose cytomegalovirus status from the catalog of TCR beta chain sequences, a statistical classification framework was built. A later analysis assigned V and J genes by comparing TCR nucleotide sequences with IMGT/GENE-DB human TR gene sequences. In a later analysis, CDR3 sequences and most-parsimonious VDJ recombination scenarios were assigned using the TCRdist pipeline. In a later analysis, every TCR beta chain was defined by the combination of its CDR3 amino acid sequence and its V-gene family, and reads without a unique V-gene family were dropped. As a way to deal with suspected cross-contamination and a sequencing artifact, a later analysis dropped approximately 590 nucleotide sequences that were highly shared and had low generation probability. In a later analysis, a clonal expansion index for each public chain was calculated from normalized within-repertoire ranks of inferred template counts. A later analysis computed generation probabilities with a VDJ recombination model fitted to out-of-frame rearrangements, and checked the results against IGoR. In a later analysis, TCR-TCR, TCR-HLA and TCR-CMV co-occurrence was scored with hypergeometric tests, and a repertoire-size bias correction was applied to TCR pairs. To estimate false discovery rates, a later analysis permuted the HLA or CMV assignments 20 times. In a later analysis, co-occurring TCRs were grouped with DBSCAN, and TCRdist sequence similarity was added when clustering was performed within HLA-allele-positive subsets. Co-occurrence clustering excluded repertoires with fewer than 30,000 or more than 120,000 public chains, plus five with anomalous nucleotide sharing. Drawn from immuneACCESS, this table holds only the in-frame rearrangements with V and J called that TCRdb kept. Clones are partly lost; checked studies trace under half to an unresolved V gene and leave the rest unexplained. The V and J calls and clone size are taken from that table; D and trimming were inferred from the DNA. The sample includes some 180,000 clones, with about 86% observed a single time. Under 2% of the sample lies in the top ten.

In total, 500 to 700 healthy bone marrow donors made up the cohort. All cohort members were sampled while nominally healthy, although unrecorded immune exposures were likely present. The donor was CMV seropositive and belonged to the group of 270 or so seropositive cohort members. A peripheral blood sample was collected from each donor, and TCR beta sequencing was performed on peripheral blood mononuclear cells. Genomic DNA extraction from the blood cell samples was performed with the Qiagen DNeasy Blood Extraction Kit. The clonotype originates from a man aged 35 to 55 in good health and CMV-seropositive. Sequencing was carried out using PBMCs.

The CDR3 here reads CASRPGGLNTEAFF. The sequenced DNA: TGTGCCAGCCGCCCGGGGGGATTGAACACTGAAGCTTTCTTT. The chain links TRBV19 with TRBJ1-1; TRBD1 might be the D gene, on 5 matching bases. The CDR3 contains 14 residues, cysteine and phenylalanine counted. Only CDR3 DNA remains: 42 bases, in frame from the first base. As encoded in the germline V gene (reference sequence), CDR1 is LNHDA while CDR2 is SQIVND. V was cut back by 9 bases and J by 0 bases, leaving a gap of 14 bases between them.